The entry below gives a single T cell receptor beta chain sequence along with its context. The target antigen is unknown. The CDR3 loop spans 15 amino acids. Germline assignment: CDR1 MNHEY and CDR2 SMNVEV (reference sequence). Between the trimmed V and J ends, which lost 2 bases and 2 bases, there was a span of 13 bases. The sample comes from a study of shared clonotypes between healthy human individuals. General observations from the study: Sharing across four donors was highest in naive CD4 (approximately 5%) and lowest in memory CD8 (0.4%). Rarefaction indicated that sorted-subset sequencing remained incomplete although depth was large. As a rule, naive subsets had a larger estimated richness than memory subsets.

Clones were sequenced by immunoSEQ multiplex PCR, and TCRdb holds only the in-frame ones, with some missing. The data contain 1,400,000 or so clones, roughly 98.5% of them seen just once; the ten biggest clones take up about 0.34%. Subsets obtained from CD4+ cells comprised CD45RA+ naive and CD45RA-negative memory cells. This clonotype was obtained from a man under 40 in good health. The sample was naive CD4+ T cells sorted from blood. Subset indicated: CD45RA+ positively selected. The chain uses TRBV27 and TRBJ2-7; tentative D call: TRBD2 (5 bases). In nucleotides, the CDR3 is TGTGCCAGCAGTTTACCCAGAGGGCTCCCCTACGAGCAGTACTTC. Its translation is CASSLPRGLPYEQYF.